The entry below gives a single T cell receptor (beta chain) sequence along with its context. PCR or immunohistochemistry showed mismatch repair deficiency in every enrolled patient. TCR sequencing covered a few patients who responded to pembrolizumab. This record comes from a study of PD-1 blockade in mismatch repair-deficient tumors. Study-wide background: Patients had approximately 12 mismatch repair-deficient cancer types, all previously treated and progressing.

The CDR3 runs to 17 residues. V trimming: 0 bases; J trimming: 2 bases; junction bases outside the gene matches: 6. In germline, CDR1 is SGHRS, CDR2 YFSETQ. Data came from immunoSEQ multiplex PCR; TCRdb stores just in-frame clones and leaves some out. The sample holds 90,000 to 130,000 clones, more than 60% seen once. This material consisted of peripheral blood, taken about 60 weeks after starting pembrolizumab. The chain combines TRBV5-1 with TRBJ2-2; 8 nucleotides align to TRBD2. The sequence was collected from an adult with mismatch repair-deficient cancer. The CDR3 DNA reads TGCGCCAGCAGCTTGGAGATTAGCGGGATCAACACCGGGGAGCTGTTTTTT. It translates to CASSLEISGINTGELFF.